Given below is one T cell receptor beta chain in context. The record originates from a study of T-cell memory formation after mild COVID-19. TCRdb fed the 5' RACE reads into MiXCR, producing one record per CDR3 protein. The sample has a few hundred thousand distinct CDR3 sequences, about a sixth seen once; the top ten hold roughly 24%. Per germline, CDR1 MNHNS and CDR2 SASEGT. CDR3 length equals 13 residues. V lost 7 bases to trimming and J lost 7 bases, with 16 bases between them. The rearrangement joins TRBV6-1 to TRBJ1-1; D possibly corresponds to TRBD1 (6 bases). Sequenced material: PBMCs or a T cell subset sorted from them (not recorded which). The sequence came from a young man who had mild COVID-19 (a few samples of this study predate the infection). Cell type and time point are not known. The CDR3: CASIRGGGYEAFF. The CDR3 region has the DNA TGTGCCAGCATTCGAGGGGGGGGATATGAAGCTTTCTTT.